This section outlines one TCR beta chain sequence together with its context. These data come from a study of molecular identifiers for immune sequencing clone quantification. MiXCR, applied by TCRdb to the PCR reads, yields one record per CDR3 protein. This sample yields over 550,000 distinct CDR3 sequences, of which about 25% are seen a single time; 0.7% to 0.95% belongs to the top ten. The CDR3 loop spans 14 amino acids. Germline CDR1 and CDR2: MGHRA and YSYEKL. V lost 4 bases and J 1 base, leaving 10 bases between the germline ends. The V call is TRBV4-1, the J call TRBJ1-1; D gene unclear. The sample comprised naive CD8+ T cells from blood, with Jurkat cell RNA spiked in. Subset: FACS-sorted CD8+CD4-CCR7+CD45RA+ naive T cells. The sequence came from a human donor in good health. Some libraries in this study had Jurkat cell RNA spiked in. CDR3 amino acids: CASSLRNANTEAFF. DNA of the CDR3: TGCGCCAGCAGCCTACGCAACGCGAACACTGAAGCTTTCTTT.